This T cell receptor (beta chain) was obtained from a study of graft-versus-host responses after intestinal transplantation. Whole-study context: As for transplant type, recipients had multivisceral, liver-intestinal, or isolated intestinal grafts. Anti-thymocyte globulin induction was given to all recipients, followed by tacrolimus and steroids for 2 to 3 years.

A word on this clone: Its antigen is currently unknown.

Germline lookup yields CDR1 SGDLS and CDR2 YYNGEE. V was clipped by 6 bases and J by 2 bases; unmatched bases: 6. The CDR3 is 14 residues long. TCRdb's copy holds only in-frame clones and misses some; the assay was immunoSEQ multiplex PCR. The repertoire consists of 90,000 to 150,000 clones, with 85% to 95% occurring once and the leading ten covering 2.5% to 3.5%. Broader study findings: Allografts of patients with graft-donor T cell macrochimerism showed high graft-versus-host to host-versus-graft clone ratios. Levels of circulating GvH clones at their peak were associated with early post-transplant HvG declines.

Sequenced material: unstimulated CD8+ T cells sorted from spleen or lymph node cells, taken before intestinal transplant. The receptor's source is a human donor who received an intestinal transplant. The V gene is TRBV9, the J gene TRBJ2-3; 7 positions agree with TRBD2. The CDR3 region is CASTLADSTDTQYF. The CDR3 bases are TGTGCCAGCACCCTAGCGGACTCCACAGATACGCAGTATTTT.